Listed below are T cell receptor beta chains from one sample, sequenced in a study of blood T cell repertoires in COVID-19. Libraries were prepared by immunoSEQ multiplex PCR; TCRdb keeps only in-frame clonotypes and omits some of them. The data contain 70,000 or so clones, 75% to 80% of them singletons. The specimen was peripheral blood. These TCRs come from a human donor in a cohort sampled during active COVID-19. CDR3s include the opening cysteine and the closing phenylalanine or tryptophan. Fields, in order: J gene, V gene, CDR3 protein.

J gene: TRBJ2-1; V gene: TRBV9; CDR3 protein: CASSAGTSVNNEQFF
J gene: TRBJ2-2; V gene: TRBV7-9; CDR3 protein: CASPDRVETGELFF
J gene: TRBJ2-7; V gene: TRBV11-2; CDR3 protein: CASSFGEAAAGKQYF
J gene: TRBJ2-1; V gene: TRBV7-8; CDR3 protein: CASSSHNEQFF
J gene: TRBJ2-2; V gene: TRBV28; CDR3 protein: CASQRGSTGELFF
J gene: TRBJ1-6; V gene: TRBV18; CDR3 protein: CASSPTTGQNNSPLHF
J gene: TRBJ1-2; V gene: TRBV5-1; CDR3 protein: CASSLDGANYGYTF
J gene: TRBJ2-7; V gene: TRBV6-5; CDR3 protein: CASRRQGRSYEQYF
J gene: TRBJ2-3; V gene: TRBV6-2/TRBV6-3; CDR3 protein: CASSYNLAGGRDTQYF
J gene: TRBJ2-1; V gene: TRBV21-1; CDR3 protein: CASGPGQGVANEQFF
J gene: TRBJ2-2; V gene: TRBV6-4; CDR3 protein: CASRNGTGLGGELFF
J gene: TRBJ1-2; V gene: TRBV7-9; CDR3 protein: CASSFEGDLRSRYTF
J gene: TRBJ1-1; V gene: TRBV28; CDR3 protein: CASSSPGVGTEAFF
J gene: TRBJ1-1; V gene: TRBV28; CDR3 protein: CASSLTPPNTEAFF
J gene: TRBJ2-2; V gene: TRBV9; CDR3 protein: CASSSSYLAPGELFF
J gene: TRBJ2-7; V gene: TRBV29-1; CDR3 protein: CSVELPRGDRGYEQYF
J gene: TRBJ2-7; V gene: TRBV11-2; CDR3 protein: CASSLDREYEQYF
J gene: TRBJ2-1; V gene: TRBV13; CDR3 protein: CASSLGLAGDNEQFF
J gene: TRBJ2-7; V gene: TRBV15; CDR3 protein: CATSRDRTVSYEQYF
J gene: TRBJ1-3; V gene: TRBV29-1; CDR3 protein: CSGKWGGRHTIYF
J gene: TRBJ1-5; V gene: TRBV6-5; CDR3 protein: CASTESGNQPQHF
J gene: TRBJ2-7; V gene: TRBV7-2; CDR3 protein: CASSLATGWSEQYF
J gene: TRBJ2-7; V gene: TRBV27; CDR3 protein: CASSASHNAPYEQYF
J gene: TRBJ1-1; V gene: TRBV19; CDR3 protein: CASTTLGGSTEAFF
J gene: TRBJ1-4; V gene: TRBV29-1; CDR3 protein: CSVGRSRDEKLFF
J gene: TRBJ2-7; V gene: TRBV29-1; CDR3 protein: CSVDEGAREQYF
J gene: TRBJ2-6; V gene: TRBV2; CDR3 protein: CASRGTGTGISGANVLTF
J gene: TRBJ1-4; V gene: TRBV30; CDR3 protein: CAWSPPRDRATNEKLFF
J gene: TRBJ2-3; V gene: TRBV15; CDR3 protein: CATSRVLAGGDTQYF
J gene: TRBJ1-1; V gene: TRBV28; CDR3 protein: CASSFSKNTEAFF
J gene: TRBJ1-1; V gene: TRBV19; CDR3 protein: CASSGPGTRMAEAFF
J gene: TRBJ2-7; V gene: TRBV5-1; CDR3 protein: CASSLDRSRPEQYF
J gene: TRBJ1-4; V gene: TRBV4-1; CDR3 protein: CASSQGLRDSGEKLFF
J gene: TRBJ2-7; V gene: TRBV7-8; CDR3 protein: CASSFVTGGEGYEQYF
J gene: TRBJ1-3; V gene: TRBV6-5; CDR3 protein: CASSYSRTTTGNTIYF
J gene: TRBJ2-7; V gene: TRBV6-5; CDR3 protein: CASTPWAEESYEQYF
J gene: TRBJ1-1; V gene: TRBV29-1; CDR3 protein: CSVGRMNTEAFF
J gene: TRBJ1-1; V gene: TRBV28; CDR3 protein: CASSLLGQGNTEAFF